This T cell receptor beta chain originates from a study of CD8 T cells in Susac syndrome. Reverse transcription of roughly 0.45 to 1 ug RNA used random hexamers. TCRdb re-called the immunoSEQ multiplex PCR reads with MiXCR, one entry per CDR3 protein. The sample contains approximately 220,000 distinct CDR3 sequences, approximately 95% of which appear only once. CDR3 length: 15 amino acids. CDR1 is MNHNS, CDR2 SASEGT, per germline. Trimming removed 6 bases at V and 5 bases at J, with 19 bases between. V and J are TRBV6-1 and TRBJ2-5; D gene uncertain. Sequencing was done on a sample of CD4+ T cells from PBMCs. This clonotype was obtained from a human donor with multiple sclerosis. As DNA, the CDR3 is TGTGCCAGCAGGACTCGCAGGCTCCCACGGGAGACCCAGTACTTC. It yields the protein CASRTRRLPRETQYF.